This paragraph covers one TCR beta chain sequence. The table lists this clonotype with a few counts. Its antigen is currently not known. Base qualities are not recorded, but no much larger clone differs from it by a single base. The sample originates from a study of early T cells in non-severe SARS-CoV-2 infection (dated by TCRdb to the early 2020s). Study-wide context: TCR sequencing used bulk RNA from unsorted whole blood, so alpha and beta chains could not be paired.

Summary of the overall study and its limitations: Matching against VDJdb was skewed toward anti-spike CD8 responses, likely underestimated virus-specific expansions, and missed private and CD4 specificities.

To prepare the library, 5' RACE was applied. Sequenced using a NextSeq 500. To correct for sequencing error and PCR bias, the TCR library protocol tagged individual cDNA molecules with unique molecular identifiers. Both TCR alpha and beta chains were sequenced, and tight co-correlation was observed between alpha and beta sequence abundances in each sample. The authors' pipeline ran thus. Decombinator V4 was used to annotate the V gene, J gene and CDR3 of the TCR sequences. TCRs were defined as expanded if a significant change between any two time points was detected under a Poisson model with p below 0.0001. TCR abundances were normalised to the total number of TCRs sequenced in each sample and reported as counts per million. MAIT TCRs were defined by TRAV1-2 paired with TRAJ12, TRAJ20 or TRAJ33, and iNKT TCRs by TRAV10 paired with TRAJ18. VDJdb, accessed 1 November 2021, was searched for CMV, EBV and SARS-CoV-2 annotated TCRs, with TCRs annotated for multiple antigens excluded. TCRdb reprocessing: public reads trimmed at Q25 with fastp, clones called with MiXCR, in-frame beta chains kept. Identical CDR3 protein sequences are pooled into one entry, listed with their most common genes and DNA. The V and J calls shown here were made by TCRdb, not taken from the authors' results. Across this sample there are roughly 120,000 distinct CDR3 sequences, with approximately 12% seen only once. The top ten constitute about 4% of the sample.

Unmatched junction bases come to 8, with V trimmed by 6 bases and J by 5 bases. Its CDR3 holds 14 amino acids, cysteine through phenylalanine. Only CDR3 DNA is held: 42 bases, read in frame from base 1. CDR1 and CDR2, per the germline V gene, are MNHEY and SVGAGI. Set within a cohort of healthcare workers in London, UK, this nested case-control study involved weekly PCR testing of nasopharyngeal swabs along with blood sampling. Healthcare workers were recruited during the week of the UK lockdown, between 23 and 31 March 2020, and followed weekly for up to about 15 weeks. This chain is built from TRBV6-5 and TRBJ2-7; TRBD1 lines up with 9 middle nucleotides. The TCR originated in an adult who was a healthcare worker with PCR-confirmed SARS-CoV-2 infection or an uninfected control (not recorded which). Sequencing used whole blood, obtained at baseline. The CDR3 corresponds to CASSYGTGQDEQYF. The DNA sequence is as follows: TGTGCCAGCAGCTACGGGACAGGGCAGGACGAGCAGTACTTC.